This TCR beta chain is from a study of blood T cell repertoires in COVID-19. TCRdb's copy holds only in-frame clones and misses some; the assay was immunoSEQ multiplex PCR. The sample includes approximately 96,000 clones, about 95% of them seen just once. The TCR comes from a human donor with active COVID-19. The donor label of this sample is uncertain. The sample consisted of peripheral blood.

The CDR3 loop is CASSPEASGRADEQFF. CDR3 in DNA: TGTGCCAGCAGCCCAGAGGCTAGCGGGAGGGCTGATGAGCAGTTCTTC. The chain uses TRBV9 and TRBJ2-1; TRBD2 matches 12 bases. Trimming at V came to 4 bases and at J to 8 bases, leaving 10 bases not matched to a gene. The CDR3 loop spans 16 amino acids. Germline assignment: CDR1 SGDLS and CDR2 YYNGEE.